This record covers a single TCR beta chain. Its target is not known. This record belongs to a study of TIL therapy for anti-PD-1-resistant metastatic lung cancer. Whole-study context: Tumor harvest preceded PD-1/PD-L1 blockade, followed by nivolumab treatment. Study conclusions and caveats: After infusion, TIL clonotypes partly replaced peripheral T cells and declined over months. This highly selected cohort may not generalize to typical lung cancer patients.

Sequencing used immunoSEQ v3. Clones were read by immunoSEQ multiplex PCR, and TCRdb kept only the in-frame ones, dropping some. The table includes some 45,000 clones, 86% detected once. The germline V gene encodes CDR1 SEHNR and CDR2 FQNEAQ (reference sequence). The germline V and J ends were trimmed by 5 bases and 4 bases, with 15 bases remaining between them. This CDR3 has 15 amino acids. Time point indicated: pre-treatment sample, taken before nivolumab and TIL therapy. This clonotype was obtained from a person aged 25 to 85 with non-small cell lung cancer. This specimen was blood, taken at baseline. The chain recombines TRBV7-9 with TRBJ2-1; no definite D call. The CDR3 here is CASSATTGQYNEQFF. The CDR3 DNA sequence: TGTGCCAGCAGCGCTACCACTGGGCAGTACAATGAGCAGTTCTTC.